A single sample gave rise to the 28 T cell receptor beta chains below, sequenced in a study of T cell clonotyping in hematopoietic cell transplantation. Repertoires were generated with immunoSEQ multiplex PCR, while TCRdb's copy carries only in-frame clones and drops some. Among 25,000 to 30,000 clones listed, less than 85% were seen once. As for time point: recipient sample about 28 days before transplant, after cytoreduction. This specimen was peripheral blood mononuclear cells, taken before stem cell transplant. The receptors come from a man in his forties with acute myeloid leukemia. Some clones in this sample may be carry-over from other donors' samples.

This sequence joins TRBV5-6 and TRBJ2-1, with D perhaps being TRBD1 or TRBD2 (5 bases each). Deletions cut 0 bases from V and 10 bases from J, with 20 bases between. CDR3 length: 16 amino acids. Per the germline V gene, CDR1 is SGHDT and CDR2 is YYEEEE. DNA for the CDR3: TGTGCCAGCAGCTTGGAGGCAGTTGGTACCCGGGGCGAGCAGTTCTTC. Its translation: CASSLEAVGTRGEQFF.

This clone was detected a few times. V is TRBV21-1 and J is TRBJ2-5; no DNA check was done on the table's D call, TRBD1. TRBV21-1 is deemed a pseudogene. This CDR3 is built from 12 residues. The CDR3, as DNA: TGTGCCAGCAGCAAAGACAGGGAGACCCAGTACTTC. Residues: CASSKDRETQYF.

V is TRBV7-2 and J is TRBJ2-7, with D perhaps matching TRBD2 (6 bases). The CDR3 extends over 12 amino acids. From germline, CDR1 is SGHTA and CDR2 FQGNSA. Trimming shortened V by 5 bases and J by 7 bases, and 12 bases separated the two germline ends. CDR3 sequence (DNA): TGTGCCAGCAGCCCACCGGGACTTGAGCAGTACTTC. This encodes CASSPPGLEQYF.

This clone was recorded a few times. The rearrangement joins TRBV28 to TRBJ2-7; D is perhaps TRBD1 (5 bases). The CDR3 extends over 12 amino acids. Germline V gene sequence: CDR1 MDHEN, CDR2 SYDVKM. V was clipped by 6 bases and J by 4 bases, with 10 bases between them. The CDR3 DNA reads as TGTGCCAGCAGACACGACAGTTACGAGCAGTACTTC. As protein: CASRHDSYEQYF.

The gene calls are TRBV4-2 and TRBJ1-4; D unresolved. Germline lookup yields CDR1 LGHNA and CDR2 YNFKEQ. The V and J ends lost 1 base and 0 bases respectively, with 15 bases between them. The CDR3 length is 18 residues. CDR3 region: CASSQVGHSGATNEKLFF. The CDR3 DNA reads TGTGCCAGCAGCCAAGTAGGTCACTCCGGCGCAACTAATGAAAAACTGTTTTTT.

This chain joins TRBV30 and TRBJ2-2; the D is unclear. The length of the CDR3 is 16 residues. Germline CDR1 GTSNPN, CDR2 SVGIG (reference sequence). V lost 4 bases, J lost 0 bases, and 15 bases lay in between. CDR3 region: CAWKWQNLANTGELFF. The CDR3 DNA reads TGTGCCTGGAAATGGCAGAACCTAGCGAACACCGGGGAGCTGTTTTTT.

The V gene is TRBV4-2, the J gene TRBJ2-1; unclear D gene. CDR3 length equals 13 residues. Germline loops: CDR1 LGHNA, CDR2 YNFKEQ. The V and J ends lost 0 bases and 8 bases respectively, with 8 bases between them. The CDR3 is CASSQDFGDEQFF. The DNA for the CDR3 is TGTGCCAGCAGCCAAGATTTCGGTGATGAGCAGTTCTTC.

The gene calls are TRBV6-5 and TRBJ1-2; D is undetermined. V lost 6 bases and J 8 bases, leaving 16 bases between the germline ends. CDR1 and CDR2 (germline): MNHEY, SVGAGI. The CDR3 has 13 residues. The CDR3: CASSSGGGGGYTF. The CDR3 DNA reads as TGTGCCAGCAGCTCTGGAGGAGGAGGCGGCTACACCTTC.

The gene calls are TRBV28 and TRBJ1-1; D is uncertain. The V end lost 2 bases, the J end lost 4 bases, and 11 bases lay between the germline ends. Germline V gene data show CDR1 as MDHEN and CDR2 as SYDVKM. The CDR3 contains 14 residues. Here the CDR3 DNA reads TGTGCCAGCAGTTTAAGGACCCGGACCACTGAAGCTTTCTTT. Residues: CASSLRTRTTEAFF.

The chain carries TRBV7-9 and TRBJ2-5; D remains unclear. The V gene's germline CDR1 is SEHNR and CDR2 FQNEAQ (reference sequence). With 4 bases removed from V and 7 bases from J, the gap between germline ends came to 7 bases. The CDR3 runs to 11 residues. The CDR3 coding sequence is TGTGCCAGCAGCTCCTCGGTGACCCAGTACTTC. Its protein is CASSSSVTQYF.

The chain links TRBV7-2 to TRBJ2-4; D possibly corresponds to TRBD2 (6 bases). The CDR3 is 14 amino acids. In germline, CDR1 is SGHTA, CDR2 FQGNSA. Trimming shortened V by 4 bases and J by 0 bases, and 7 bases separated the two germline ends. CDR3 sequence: CASSSGLAKNIQYF. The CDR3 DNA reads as TGTGCCAGCAGCTCGGGACTAGCCAAAAACATTCAGTACTTC.

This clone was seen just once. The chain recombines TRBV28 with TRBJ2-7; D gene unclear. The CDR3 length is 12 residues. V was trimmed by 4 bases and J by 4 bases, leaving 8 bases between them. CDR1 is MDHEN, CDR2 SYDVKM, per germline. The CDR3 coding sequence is TGTGCCAGCAGTTCATACCAATACGAGCAGTACTTC. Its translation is CASSSYQYEQYF. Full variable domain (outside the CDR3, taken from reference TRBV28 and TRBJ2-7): DVKVTQSSRYLVKRTGEKVFLECVQDMDHENMFWYRQDPGLGLRLIYFSYDVKMKEKGDIPEGYSVSREKKERFSLILESASTNQTSMYLCASSSYQYEQYFGPGTRLTVT.

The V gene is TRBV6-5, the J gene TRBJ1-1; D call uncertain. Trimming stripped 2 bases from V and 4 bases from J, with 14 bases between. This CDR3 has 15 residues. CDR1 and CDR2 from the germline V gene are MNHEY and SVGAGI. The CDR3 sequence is CASSYLRASGTEAFF. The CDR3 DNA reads TGTGCCAGCAGTTACCTCCGGGCCTCGGGCACTGAAGCTTTCTTT.

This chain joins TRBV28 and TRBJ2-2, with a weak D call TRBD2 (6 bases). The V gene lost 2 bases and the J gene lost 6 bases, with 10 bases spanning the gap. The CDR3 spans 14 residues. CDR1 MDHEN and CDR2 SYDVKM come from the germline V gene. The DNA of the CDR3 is TGTGCCAGCAGTTTAGGCGGGGTTTCCGGGGAGCTGTTTTTT. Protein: CASSLGGVSGELFF. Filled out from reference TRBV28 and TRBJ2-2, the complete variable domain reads DVKVTQSSRYLVKRTGEKVFLECVQDMDHENMFWYRQDPGLGLRLIYFSYDVKMKEKGDIPEGYSVSREKKERFSLILESASTNQTSMYLCASSLGGVSGELFFGEGSRLTVL.

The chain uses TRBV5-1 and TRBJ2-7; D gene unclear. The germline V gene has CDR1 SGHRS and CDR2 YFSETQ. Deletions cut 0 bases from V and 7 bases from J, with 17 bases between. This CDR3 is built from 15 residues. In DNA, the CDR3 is TGCGCCAGCAGCTTGGTCACGTACTCCGTGGGTGAGCAGTACTTC. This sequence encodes CASSLVTYSVGEQYF.

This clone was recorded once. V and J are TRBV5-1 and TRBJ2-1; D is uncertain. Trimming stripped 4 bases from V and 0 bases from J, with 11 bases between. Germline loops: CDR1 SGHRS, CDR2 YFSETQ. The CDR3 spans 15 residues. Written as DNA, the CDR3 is TGCGCCAGCAGCGTGGCCCCTGCCTCCTACAATGAGCAGTTCTTC. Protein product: CASSVAPASYNEQFF.

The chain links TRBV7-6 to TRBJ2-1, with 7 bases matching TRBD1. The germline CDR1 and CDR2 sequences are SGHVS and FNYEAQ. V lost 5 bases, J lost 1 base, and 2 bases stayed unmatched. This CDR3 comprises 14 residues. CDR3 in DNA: TGTGCCAGCAGCCAGGGACAGTCCTACAATGAGCAGTTCTTC. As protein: CASSQGQSYNEQFF.

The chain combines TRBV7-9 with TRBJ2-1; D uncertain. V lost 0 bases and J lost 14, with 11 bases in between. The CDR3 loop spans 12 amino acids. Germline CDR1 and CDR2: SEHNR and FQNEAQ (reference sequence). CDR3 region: CASSLALGYEFF. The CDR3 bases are TGTGCCAGCAGCTTAGCCCTCGGTTATGAGTTCTTC.

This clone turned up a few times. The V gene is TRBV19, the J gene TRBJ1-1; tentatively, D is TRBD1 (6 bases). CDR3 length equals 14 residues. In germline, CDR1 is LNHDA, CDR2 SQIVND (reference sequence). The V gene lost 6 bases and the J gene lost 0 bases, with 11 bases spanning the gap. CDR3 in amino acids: CASSSGTLNTEAFF. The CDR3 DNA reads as TGTGCCAGTAGCTCCGGGACACTGAACACTGAAGCTTTCTTT.

The CDR3 DNA reads TGTGCCAGCAGTTACCCCGGGGCACAGAACTATGGCTACACCTTC. Its translation: CASSYPGAQNYGYTF. This chain joins TRBV6-6 and TRBJ1-2; possible D gene TRBD1, 5 bases. The CDR3 contains 15 residues. Per germline, CDR1 MNHNY and CDR2 SVGAGI (reference sequence). The V end was cut by 2 bases, the J end by 2 bases, with 12 bases between.

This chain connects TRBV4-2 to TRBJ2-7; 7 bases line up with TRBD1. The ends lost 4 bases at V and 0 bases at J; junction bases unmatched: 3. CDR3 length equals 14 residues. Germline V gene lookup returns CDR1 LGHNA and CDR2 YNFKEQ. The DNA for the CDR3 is TGTGCCAGCAGCCCTAGACAGGGCTCCTACGAGCAGTACTTC. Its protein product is CASSPRQGSYEQYF.

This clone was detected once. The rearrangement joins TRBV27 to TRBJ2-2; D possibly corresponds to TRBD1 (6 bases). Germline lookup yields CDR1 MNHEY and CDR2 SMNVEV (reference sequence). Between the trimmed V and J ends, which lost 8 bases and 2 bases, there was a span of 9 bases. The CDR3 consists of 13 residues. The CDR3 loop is CASSQGNTGELFF. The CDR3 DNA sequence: TGTGCCAGCTCACAGGGAAACACCGGGGAGCTGTTTTTT.

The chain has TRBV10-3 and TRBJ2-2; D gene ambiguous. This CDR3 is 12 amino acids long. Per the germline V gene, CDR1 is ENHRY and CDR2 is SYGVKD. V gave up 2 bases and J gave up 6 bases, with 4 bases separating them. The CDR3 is CAISEPPGELFF. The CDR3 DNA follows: TGTGCCATCAGTGAGCCTCCCGGGGAGCTGTTTTTT.

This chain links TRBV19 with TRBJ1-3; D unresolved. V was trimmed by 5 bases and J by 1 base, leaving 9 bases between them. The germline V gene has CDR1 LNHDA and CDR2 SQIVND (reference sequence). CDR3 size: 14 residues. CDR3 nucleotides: TGTGCCAGTAGTCTCGGAAGGTCTGGAAACACCATATATTTT. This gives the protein CASSLGRSGNTIYF.

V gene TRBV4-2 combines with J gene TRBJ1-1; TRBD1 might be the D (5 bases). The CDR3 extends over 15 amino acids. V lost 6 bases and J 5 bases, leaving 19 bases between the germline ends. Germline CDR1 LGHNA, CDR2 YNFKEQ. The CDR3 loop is CASSLDTGLNTEAFF. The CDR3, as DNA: TGTGCCAGCAGTCTAGATACAGGATTAAATACTGAAGCTTTCTTT.

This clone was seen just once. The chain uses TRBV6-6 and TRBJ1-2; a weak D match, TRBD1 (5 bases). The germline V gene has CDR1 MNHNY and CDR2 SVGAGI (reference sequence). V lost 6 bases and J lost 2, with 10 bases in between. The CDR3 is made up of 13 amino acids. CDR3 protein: CASRRQTNYGYTF. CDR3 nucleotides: TGTGCCAGCAGACGACAGACAAACTATGGCTACACCTTC.

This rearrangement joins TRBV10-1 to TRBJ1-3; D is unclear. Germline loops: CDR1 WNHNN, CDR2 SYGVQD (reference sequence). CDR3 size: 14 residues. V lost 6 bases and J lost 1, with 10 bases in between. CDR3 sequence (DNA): TGCGCCAGCAGCCGTACGCCATCTGGAAACACCATATATTTT. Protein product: CASSRTPSGNTIYF.

This CDR3 reads CASSVYGSTDTQYF. CDR3 nucleotide sequence: TGTGCCAGCAGCGTATACGGGAGTACAGATACGCAGTATTTT. This chain connects TRBV9 to TRBJ2-3; a weak D match, TRBD2 (6 bases). Trimming pared 1 base from V and 3 bases from J, leaving 9 bases between. CDR3 length: 14 amino acids. Germline CDR1 reads SGDLS; CDR2 reads YYNGEE.